A single sample gave rise to the 5 T cell receptor beta chains below, sequenced in a study of cytomegalovirus exposure and HLA in healthy donors. Primers included in the PCR were 60 Vbeta and 13 Jbeta primers. Produced via immunoSEQ multiplex PCR; TCRdb's table is partial and in-frame only. This sample carries about 150,000 clones, roughly 80% of them seen once, and the ten largest clones take more than 2%. The sequenced sample was PBMCs. The receptors were gathered from a boy between 2 and 15 years old in good health and CMV-seronegative.

This clone was detected only a few times. This chain connects TRBV25-1 to TRBJ1-5; D remains ambiguous. Germline V lookup: CDR1 MGHDK, CDR2 SYGVNS. The CDR3 runs 14 residues. The V gene lost 3 bases and the J gene lost 4 bases, with 10 bases spanning the gap. CDR3 nucleotide sequence: TGTGCCAGCAGTGAGCCCGGTGTGAATCAGCCCCAGCATTTT. As protein: CASSEPGVNQPQHF.

The V and J genes are TRBV9 and TRBJ2-1; 10 bases map to TRBD1. The ends lost 0 bases at V and 4 bases at J; junction bases unmatched: 4. The CDR3 extends over 16 amino acids. Germline CDR1 SGDLS, CDR2 YYNGEE. DNA of the CDR3: TGTGCCAGCAGCGTAGTACCGGACAGGGGGTACAATGAGCAGTTCTTC. Protein product: CASSVVPDRGYNEQFF.

The rearrangement joins TRBV25-1 to TRBJ1-2, with TRBD1 identical over 7 bases. The CDR3 spans 15 residues. From germline, CDR1 is MGHDK and CDR2 SYGVNS. V lost 4 bases, J lost 3 bases, and 8 bases stayed unmatched. CDR3 sequence reads: CASSVLIGQDYGYTF. CDR3 bases: TGTGCCAGCAGTGTGTTGATAGGACAGGACTATGGCTACACCTTC.

This clone was seen only a few times. The chain uses TRBV4-3 and TRBJ1-5, with 8 bases identical to TRBD1. The CDR3 totals 16 residues. From germline, CDR1 is LGHNA and CDR2 YSLEER. The J segment lost 7 bases and the V segment lost 1 base, leaving 9 bases of the junction unmatched. CDR3 sequence: CASSQGLQGGVQPQHF. The CDR3 DNA reads as TGCGCCAGCAGCCAAGGTTTACAGGGGGGTGTCCAGCCCCAGCATTTT.

This clone was detected only a few times. V usage is TRBV10-3 and J usage is TRBJ2-3; 14 bases align to TRBD2. The length of the CDR3 is 15 residues. Germline values: CDR1 ENHRY, CDR2 SYGVKD. Trimming removed 11 bases from V and 3 bases from J; junction bases left unmatched: 7. CDR3: CASGTSGRRTDTQYF. CDR3 coding DNA: TGTGCCTCCGGGACTAGCGGGAGACGTACAGATACGCAGTATTTT.